This T cell receptor beta chain was sequenced during a study of blood T cells in healthy people across ages. The CDR3 totals 17 residues. Unmatched junction bases numbered 9, after V lost 4 bases and J lost 0 bases. From germline, CDR1 is SGHRS and CDR2 YFSETQ. Primers used in a second PCR of about 6 to 11 cycles were a sample-barcoded 5' primer and a J-beta primer mix. One entry per CDR3 protein, called by TCRdb with MiXCR from the 5' RACE reads. The sample holds over 1,200,000 distinct CDR3 sequences, 55% to 75% seen once. The chain uses TRBV5-1 and TRBJ2-1, with 8 bases that match TRBD1. The sequence came from a man aged 18 to 30 in good health. Sequencing was done on a sample of blood. The CDR3 coding sequence is TGCGCCAGCAGCCCGCCCAGGACAGGGACCTCCTACAATGAGCAGTTCTTC. Its translation: CASSPPRTGTSYNEQFF.